This T cell receptor (beta chain) was found in a study of blood T cell repertoires in COVID-19. Study in general: T cells, B-cell-depleted T cells, or PBMCs provided the cDNA or gDNA that served as material.

The CDR3 spans 15 residues. With 4 bases clipped from V and 4 bases from J, the junction kept 10 bases outside the gene matches. Germline CDR1 and CDR2: SGDLS and YYNGEE. Cohort assignment relied on participant-reported clinical history. For recovered donors of Cohort 3, there were two negative PCRs, clearance, or symptom resolution. Libraries were prepared by immunoSEQ multiplex PCR; TCRdb keeps only in-frame clonotypes and omits some of them. The table has over 300,000 clones, approximately 83% seen once. Sequences were obtained from PBMCs or T cells enriched from blood (not recorded which). This sequence was found in a young man who had recovered from COVID-19. The chain carries TRBV9 and TRBJ1-1; 7 bases are a match to TRBD1. The CDR3 sequence: CASSLNPTGSTEAFF. The CDR3 coding sequence is TGTGCCAGCAGCCTAAATCCGACAGGGTCCACTGAAGCTTTCTTT.